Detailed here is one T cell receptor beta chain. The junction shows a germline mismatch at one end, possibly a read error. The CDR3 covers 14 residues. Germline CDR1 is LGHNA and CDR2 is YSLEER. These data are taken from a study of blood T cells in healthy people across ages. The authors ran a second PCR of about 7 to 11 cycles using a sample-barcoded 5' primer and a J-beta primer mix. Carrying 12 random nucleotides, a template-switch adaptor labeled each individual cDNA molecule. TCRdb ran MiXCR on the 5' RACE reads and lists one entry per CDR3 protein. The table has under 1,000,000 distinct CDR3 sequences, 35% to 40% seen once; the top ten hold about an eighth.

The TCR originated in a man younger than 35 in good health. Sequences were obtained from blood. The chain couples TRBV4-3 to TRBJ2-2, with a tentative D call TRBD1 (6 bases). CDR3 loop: CASSQGLGAGELFF. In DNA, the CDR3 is TGCGCCAGTAGCCAAGGACTGGGGGCCGGGGAGTTGTTTTTT.